The table lists the clone carrying this T cell receptor (beta chain) with a count of one. No antigen is known for it. Clones were read by immunoSEQ multiplex PCR, and TCRdb kept only the in-frame ones, dropping some. The table records about 600,000 clones, about 97% of them present only once. V was pared by 4 bases and J by 7 bases, with 7 bases of the junction left unmatched. In germline, CDR1 is SGDLS, CDR2 YYNGEE. CDR3 length: 15 residues. There were no recent acute infections or vaccinations among the donors, who were healthy HIV-negative adults. The entry originates in a study of shared clonotypes between healthy human individuals. Study-wide points: In general, naive subsets displayed greater estimated richness than memory subsets did.

Sequenced input: naive CD4+ T cells sorted from blood. The subset here: CD45RA+ positively selected. The clonotype comes from a woman aged 25-40 years in good health. The rearrangement joins TRBV9 to TRBJ2-2; 10 bases are shared with TRBD1. The CDR3 is CASSPGTGERGELFF. CDR3 nucleotide sequence: TGTGCCAGCAGCCCAGGGACAGGGGAACGCGGGGAGCTGTTTTTT.